One and the same sample provided the 25 T cell receptor beta chains below, sequenced in a study of CD8 T cells in ankylosing spondylitis. Each CDR3 protein gets one entry after TCRdb re-called the 5' RACE reads with MiXCR. The repertoire holds some 130,000 distinct CDR3 sequences, with roughly 13% as singletons. The sample taken for sequencing was blood, either unsorted or a sorted T cell fraction (not recorded which). These receptors were collected from a female donor with ankylosing spondylitis or in good health (not recorded which).

In its sample, this clonotype was seen many times. This chain links TRBV28 with TRBJ2-3, with a possible D match to TRBD2 (6 bases). The CDR3 sequence is 17 residues long. V was shortened by 5 bases and J by 0 bases, with 18 bases between the two germline ends. CDR1 and CDR2 (germline): MDHEN, SYDVKM. CDR3 in DNA: TGTGCCAGCAGTATCTTGGGGCTAGCGTTTAGCACAGATACGCAGTATTTT. Translated: CASSILGLAFSTDTQYF.

This rearrangement joins TRBV28 to TRBJ2-1; 10 nucleotides agree with TRBD2. Germline CDR1 and CDR2: MDHEN and SYDVKM. V shed 7 bases, J shed 4 bases, and the junction held 7 bases outside the gene matches. This CDR3 is built from 15 residues. For the CDR3, the DNA is TGTGCCAGCACTCTAGCGGGGGCCCATTACAATGAGCAGTTCTTC. This gives the protein CASTLAGAHYNEQFF.

This clonotype was counted ten times or more. The J gene is TRBJ1-1, the V gene TRBV12-3 or TRBV12-4; the D gene is possibly TRBD1 (6 bases). The CDR3 spans 16 residues. V lost 6 bases and J 0 bases, leaving 17 bases between the germline ends. The CDR3 sequence: CASSFRQGPLNTEAFF. In DNA, the CDR3 is TGTGCCAGCAGCTTCCGCCAGGGGCCTTTGAACACTGAAGCTTTCTTT.

The V gene is TRBV30, the J gene TRBJ1-2, with a tentative D call TRBD1 (5 bases). With 2 bases removed from V and 2 bases from J, the gap between germline ends came to 9 bases. This CDR3 contains 13 residues. Germline V CDR1 and CDR2: GTSNPN, SVGIG (reference sequence). For the CDR3, the DNA is TGTGCCTGGAGTATCGCAGGGAACTATGGCTACACCTTC. Amino acid sequence: CAWSIAGNYGYTF.

This clonotype was seen many times. The V gene is TRBV5-6, the J gene TRBJ2-7, with D hard to call. Trimming cost V 2 bases and J 2 bases, with 14 bases left between them. Germline V CDR1 and CDR2: SGHDT, YYEEEE. The CDR3 is made up of 15 amino acids. In DNA form, the CDR3 reads TGTGCCAGCAGCTTTTCGGCAGGAAGTACCTACGAGCAGTACTTC. This sequence encodes CASSFSAGSTYEQYF.

The rearrangement links TRBV5-8 to TRBJ2-7; D assignment may be TRBD1 or TRBD2 (5 bases each). The CDR3 extends over 17 amino acids. CDR1 is SGHTS and CDR2 is YDEGEE in the germline V gene. Trimming pared 4 bases from V and 1 base from J, leaving 21 bases between. The CDR3 is CASSPTPGTALSYEQYF. CDR3 nucleotide sequence: TGTGCCAGCAGCCCAACCCCCGGGACGGCGCTATCCTACGAGCAGTACTTC. Full variable domain (outside the CDR3, taken from reference TRBV5-8 and TRBJ2-7): EAGVTQSPTHLIKTRGQQATLRCSPISGHTSVYWYQQALGLGLQFLLWYDEGEERNRGNFPPRFSGRQFPNYSSELNVNALELEDSALYLCASSPTPGTALSYEQYFGPGTRLTVT.

This clonotype was seen only a few times. The chain combines TRBV27 with TRBJ2-6; 7 bases align to TRBD1. The CDR3 runs 16 residues. Per the germline V gene, CDR1 is MNHEY and CDR2 is SMNVEV (reference sequence). V gave up 6 bases and J gave up 0 bases; unmatched junction bases: 5. CDR3 sequence (DNA): TGTGCCAGCAGGCTACAGGGGCCCTCTGGGGCCAACGTCCTGACTTTC. It yields the protein CASRLQGPSGANVLTF.

This clonotype appeared many times. The rearrangement uses TRBV10-3 and TRBJ1-5, with a weak D call TRBD1 (6 bases). Trimming stripped 6 bases from V and 2 bases from J, with 11 bases between. Germline CDR1 ENHRY, CDR2 SYGVKD. The length of the CDR3 is 14 residues. CDR3 in amino acids: CAIRMAGGNQPQHF. CDR3 sequence (DNA): TGTGCCATCAGAATGGCAGGGGGCAATCAGCCCCAGCATTTT.

The chain couples TRBV30 to TRBJ1-2; D unresolved. The V gene's germline CDR1 is GTSNPN and CDR2 SVGIG (reference sequence). The length of the CDR3 is 13 residues. The germline V and J ends were trimmed by 4 bases and 3 bases, with 12 bases remaining between them. The CDR3 loop reads CAWTTAGHYGYTF. The CDR3 DNA reads TGTGCCTGGACCACGGCCGGCCACTATGGCTACACCTTC.

This clonotype was seen more than once but under ten times. The rearrangement joins TRBV10-3 to TRBJ2-5; TRBD2 aligns across 12 bases. CDR3 length: 15 amino acids. Germline CDR1 is ENHRY and CDR2 is SYGVKD. V lost 11 bases to trimming and J lost 5 bases; unmatched junction nucleotides: 12. The chain's CDR3 is CASSLAGGHVETQYF. The CDR3 nucleotides are TGTGCCTCCTCTCTAGCGGGGGGGCATGTTGAGACCCAGTACTTC.

Details on this clonotype: Given a much more abundant clone one base away, this may be a read error. The CDR3 sequence is CTWGGLDTQYF. The DNA for the CDR3 is TGTACCTGGGGCGGTCTTGATACGCAGTATTTT. The chain is built from TRBV30 and TRBJ2-3; TRBD1 is a possible D gene (5 bases). The CDR3 is 11 amino acids. Germline CDR1 is GTSNPN and CDR2 is SVGIG (reference sequence).

This clonotype came up many times. The chain carries TRBV24-1 and TRBJ2-3, with 12 bases that match TRBD2. The CDR3 consists of 16 residues. The germline V gene has CDR1 KGHDR and CDR2 SFDVKD. The V gene end was trimmed by 4 bases and the J gene end by 4 bases; junction bases not matched to a gene: 5. CDR3 coding DNA: TGTGCCACCAGTGACCCTAGCGGGGGGGTGGCAGATACGCAGTATTTT. Translation gives CATSDPSGGVADTQYF.

Notes on this clonotype: Since a much larger clone is just one base distant, this may be a read error. This chain uses TRBV5-1 with TRBJ2-5; D perhaps matches TRBD2 (5 bases). The germline gives CDR1 SGHRS, CDR2 YFSETQ. The CDR3 runs 14 residues. Trimming removed 0 bases from V and 5 bases from J, with 11 bases in between. This CDR3 is CASSLGVGSETQYF. CDR3 DNA sequence: TGCGCCAGCAGCTTGGGGGTAGGGAGTGAGACCCAGTACTTC. Combining the CDR3 with reference TRBV5-1 and TRBJ2-5 gives the whole variable domain KAGVTQTPRYLIKTRGQQVTLSCSPISGHRSVSWYQQTPGQGLQFLFEYFSETQRNKGNFPGRFSGRQFSNSRSEMNVSTLELGDSALYLCASSLGVGSETQYFGPGTRLLVL.

Regarding this clonotype: At one end the junction does not follow the germline gene, possibly because of a read error. J is TRBJ2-6 and V is TRBV20-1; TRBD2 agrees at 10 bases. The CDR3 covers 19 residues. Germline CDR1 is DFQATT and CDR2 is SNEGSKA (reference sequence). In nucleotides, the CDR3 is TGCAGTGCTAGAGATCGGATAGCGGGGGGCGCTTCTGGGACCAACGTCCTGACTTTC. This sequence encodes CSARDRIAGGASGTNVLTF.

This clonotype was recorded a few times. The genes are TRBV6-2 or TRBV6-3 and TRBJ1-5; 11 bases align to TRBD1. V shed 6 bases, J shed 2 bases, and the junction held 6 bases outside the gene matches. The CDR3 runs 16 residues. Germline V gene lookup returns CDR1 MNHEY and CDR2 SVGEGT. The CDR3 region has the DNA TGTGCCAGCAGGAAACCGGGACAGGGGGGCAATCAGCCCCAGCATTTT. Its translation: CASRKPGQGGNQPQHF.

This clonotype was counted at least ten times. The chain carries TRBV5-1 and TRBJ2-3; no definite D call. The ends were cut back, 4 bases at V and 5 bases at J, with 11 bases in the middle. The germline V gene has CDR1 SGHRS and CDR2 YFSETQ. The length of the CDR3 is 13 residues. The CDR3 nucleotides read TGCGCCAGCAGCGCAATATTACGAGATACGCAGTATTTT. Translation gives CASSAILRDTQYF.

This clonotype was seen repeatedly, ten times or more. V gene TRBV10-2 combines with J gene TRBJ2-1; 12 nucleotides line up with TRBD2. The CDR3 extends over 13 amino acids. The V gene end was trimmed by 6 bases and the J gene end by 6 bases; junction bases not matched to a gene: 0. CDR1 and CDR2 from the germline V gene are WSHSY and SAAADI. CDR3 nucleotide sequence: TGCGCCAGCAGGGGACTAGCGGGCAATGAGCAGTTCTTC. It is translated as CASRGLAGNEQFF.

This clonotype was observed many times. This chain connects TRBV27 to TRBJ2-7; possible D gene TRBD2, 5 bases. The CDR3 runs to 13 residues. The germline V gene has CDR1 MNHEY and CDR2 SMNVEV (reference sequence). V gave up 6 bases and J gave up 2 bases, with 11 bases separating them. The CDR3 DNA reads as TGTGCCAGCAGGACGGACGGGACCTACGAGCAGTACTTC. It translates to CASRTDGTYEQYF.

Concerning this clonotype: Being one base from a much bigger clone, this may be a read error. The gene calls are TRBV12-3 or TRBV12-4 and TRBJ2-3, with 7 bases identical to TRBD1. CDR3 length equals 15 residues. The CDR3 DNA follows: TGTGTCAGCAGCACCCAGAAGGGGGCGGTGGATACGCAGTATTTT. Protein: CVSSTQKGAVDTQYF.

Ten or more counts support this clonotype. The chain has TRBV15 and TRBJ2-1, with TRBD2 matching 8 bases. From germline, CDR1 is LNHNV and CDR2 YYDKDF (reference sequence). There are 16 residues in the CDR3. The V gene end was trimmed by 3 bases and the J gene end by 4 bases; junction bases not matched to a gene: 8. This chain's CDR3 is CATSRSVAGSYNEQFF. CDR3 bases: TGTGCCACCAGCAGGTCTGTAGCGGGGAGTTACAATGAGCAGTTCTTC.

The V and J genes are TRBV30 and TRBJ1-1; D might be TRBD1 (5 bases). Germline assignment: CDR1 GTSNPN and CDR2 SVGIG (reference sequence). This CDR3 contains 15 residues. V was trimmed by 0 bases and J by 1 base, leaving 12 bases between them. The CDR3 nucleotides are TGTGCCTGGAGTGTATGGGGCAGGGAGAACACTGAAGCTTTCTTT. Residues: CAWSVWGRENTEAFF.

This clonotype has a count of ten or more. The chain recombines TRBV20-1 with TRBJ2-1; the D gene is possibly TRBD1 (5 bases). CDR1 is DFQATT, CDR2 SNEGSKA, per germline (reference sequence). Trimming removed 5 bases at V and 2 bases at J, with 13 bases between. The CDR3 runs to 14 residues. The CDR3 DNA follows: TGCAGTGCTCCCCTGGCCAGGGCCTACAATGAGCAGTTCTTC. This translates into CSAPLARAYNEQFF.

The chain combines TRBV20-1 with TRBJ1-1; the match to TRBD1 covers 7 bases. The CDR3 is 15 residues long. The V segment lost 2 bases and the J segment 3 bases; nucleotides outside the gene matches: 9. In germline, CDR1 is DFQATT, CDR2 SNEGSKA (reference sequence). CDR3 residues: CSARSTGTRDTEAFF. The CDR3 DNA reads as TGCAGTGCTAGATCGACAGGGACGAGGGACACTGAAGCTTTCTTT.

This clonotype was counted between two and nine times. The V and J genes are TRBV13 and TRBJ2-2, with D hard to call. V dropped 3 bases and J dropped 4 bases, with 9 bases sitting between them. This CDR3 contains 14 residues. Germline V gives CDR1 PRHDT, CDR2 FYEKMQ (reference sequence). The CDR3 DNA reads as TGTGCCAGCAGCTTTGTTAGGGCCACCGGGGAGCTGTTTTTT. Translated, it gives CASSFVRATGELFF.

This clonotype was counted only a few times. The V and J genes are TRBV20-1 and TRBJ2-5, with 12 positions matching TRBD1. This CDR3 has 15 amino acids. V lost 5 bases to trimming and J lost 5 bases; unmatched junction nucleotides: 9. Germline V CDR1 and CDR2: DFQATT, SNEGSKA (reference sequence). CDR3 sequence reads: CSAHRGTGGVETQYF. Written as DNA, the CDR3 is TGCAGTGCTCACCGCGGGACAGGGGGCGTGGAGACCCAGTACTTC.